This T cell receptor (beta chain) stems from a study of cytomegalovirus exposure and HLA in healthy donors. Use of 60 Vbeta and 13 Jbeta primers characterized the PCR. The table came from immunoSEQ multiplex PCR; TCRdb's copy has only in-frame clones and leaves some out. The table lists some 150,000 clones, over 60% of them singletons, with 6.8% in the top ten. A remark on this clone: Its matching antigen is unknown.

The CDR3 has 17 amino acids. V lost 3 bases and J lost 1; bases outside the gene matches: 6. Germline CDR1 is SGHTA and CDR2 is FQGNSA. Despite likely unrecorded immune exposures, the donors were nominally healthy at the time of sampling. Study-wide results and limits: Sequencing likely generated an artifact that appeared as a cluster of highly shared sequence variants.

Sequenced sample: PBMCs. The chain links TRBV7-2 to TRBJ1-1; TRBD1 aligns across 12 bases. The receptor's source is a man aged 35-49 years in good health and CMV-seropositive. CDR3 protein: CASSLWGTGGPNTEAFF. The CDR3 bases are TGTGCCAGCAGCTTGTGGGGGACAGGGGGCCCGAACACTGAAGCTTTCTTT.